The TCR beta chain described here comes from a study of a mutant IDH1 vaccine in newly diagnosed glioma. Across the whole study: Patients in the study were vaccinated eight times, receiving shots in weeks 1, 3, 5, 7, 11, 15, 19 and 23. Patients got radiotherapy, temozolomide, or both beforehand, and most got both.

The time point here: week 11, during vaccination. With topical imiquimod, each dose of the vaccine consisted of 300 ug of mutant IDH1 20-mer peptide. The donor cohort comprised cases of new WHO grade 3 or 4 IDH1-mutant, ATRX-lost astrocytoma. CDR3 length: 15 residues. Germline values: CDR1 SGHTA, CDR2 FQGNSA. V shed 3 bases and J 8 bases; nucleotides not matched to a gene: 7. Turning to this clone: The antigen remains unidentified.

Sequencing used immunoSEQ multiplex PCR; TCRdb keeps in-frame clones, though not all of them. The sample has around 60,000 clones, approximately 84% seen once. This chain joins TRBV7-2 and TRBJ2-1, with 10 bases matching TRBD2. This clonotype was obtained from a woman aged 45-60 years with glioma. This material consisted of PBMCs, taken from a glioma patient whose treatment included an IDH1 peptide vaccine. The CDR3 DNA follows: TGTGCCAGCAGCTTTAGGGGGCTAGCGGGGGATGAGCAGTTCTTC. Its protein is CASSFRGLAGDEQFF.